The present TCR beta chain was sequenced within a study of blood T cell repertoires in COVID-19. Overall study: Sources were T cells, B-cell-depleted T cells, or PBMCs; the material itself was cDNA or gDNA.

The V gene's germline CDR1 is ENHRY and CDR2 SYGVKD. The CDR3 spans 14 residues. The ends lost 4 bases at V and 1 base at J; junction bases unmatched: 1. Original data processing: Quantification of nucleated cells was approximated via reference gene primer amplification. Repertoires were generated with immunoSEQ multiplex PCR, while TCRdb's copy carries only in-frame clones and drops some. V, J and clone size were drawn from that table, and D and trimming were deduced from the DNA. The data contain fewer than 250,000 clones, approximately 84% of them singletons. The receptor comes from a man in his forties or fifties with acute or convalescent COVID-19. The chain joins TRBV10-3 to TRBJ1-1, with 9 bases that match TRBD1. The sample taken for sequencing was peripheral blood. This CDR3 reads CAISGGQGNTEAFF. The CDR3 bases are TGTGCCATCAGTGGGGGACAGGGGAACACTGAAGCTTTCTTT.